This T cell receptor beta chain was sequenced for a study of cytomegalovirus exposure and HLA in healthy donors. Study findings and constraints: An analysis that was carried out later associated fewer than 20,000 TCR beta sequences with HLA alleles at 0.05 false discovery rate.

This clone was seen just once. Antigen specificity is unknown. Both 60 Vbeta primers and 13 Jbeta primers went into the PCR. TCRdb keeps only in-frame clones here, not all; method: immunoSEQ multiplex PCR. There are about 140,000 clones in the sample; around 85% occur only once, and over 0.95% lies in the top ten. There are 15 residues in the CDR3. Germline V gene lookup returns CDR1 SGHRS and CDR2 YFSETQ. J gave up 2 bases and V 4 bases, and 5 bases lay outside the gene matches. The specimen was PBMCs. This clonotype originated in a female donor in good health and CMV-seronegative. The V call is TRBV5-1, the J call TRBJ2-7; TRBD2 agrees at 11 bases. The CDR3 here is CASSPSSGGPYEQYF. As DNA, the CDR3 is TGCGCCAGCAGCCCCTCTAGCGGGGGGCCCTACGAGCAGTACTTC.